This T cell receptor beta chain was retrieved from a study of OX40 agonist ivuxolimab in advanced cancers. Across the whole study: Intravenous ivuxolimab was administered to patients every 2 weeks at 0.01 to 10 mg/kg. Enrolled patients in dose escalation had cancers that were hepatocellular carcinoma, melanoma, renal cell or head and neck cancer. General study points: Clonal expansion among partial responders at 0.1-3.0 mg/kg ranked near the lowest.

Repertoires were generated with immunoSEQ multiplex PCR, while TCRdb's copy carries only in-frame clones and drops some. The sample yields about 22,000 clones, roughly 84% seen once. A note on this clone: Its target is unknown.

V was shortened by 1 base and J by 6 bases, with 11 bases between the two germline ends. The CDR3 totals 15 residues. Germline V CDR1 and CDR2: SGHRS, YFSETQ. The origin of this receptor is an adult with an advanced solid tumor such as melanoma, head and neck, liver or kidney cancer. The starting material was CD4+ or CD8+ T cells sorted from blood, obtained in a trial of the OX40 agonist ivuxolimab. V usage is TRBV5-1 and J usage is TRBJ1-6; D uncertain. DNA for the CDR3: TGCGCCAGCAGCTTGAGACCGCCGACTAATTCACCCCTCCACTTT. This codes for CASSLRPPTNSPLHF.